The 2 T cell receptor beta chains listed next were all sequenced from one sample in a study of cytomegalovirus exposure and HLA in healthy donors. Primers for the PCR totalled 60 Vbeta and 13 Jbeta. Produced via immunoSEQ multiplex PCR; TCRdb's table is partial and in-frame only. The table shows 150,000 or so clones, with roughly 84% occurring only once. The sequenced material came from PBMCs. The receptors come from a man between 50 and 59 years old in good health and CMV-seropositive.

The chain is built from TRBV7-3 and TRBJ1-1; D may be TRBD1 (5 bases). CDR1 SGHTA and CDR2 FQGTGA come from the germline V gene. The CDR3 has 14 amino acids. V was clipped by 5 bases and J by 4 bases, with 14 bases between them. CDR3 nucleotide sequence: TGTGCCAGCAGCCCCCTCGGGGGAGCCACTGAAGCTTTCTTT. It is translated as CASSPLGGATEAFF.

The V gene is TRBV28, the J gene TRBJ2-1; TRBD1 might be the D (6 bases). V lost 6 bases, J lost 9 bases, and 15 bases lay in between. Germline V gene lookup returns CDR1 MDHEN and CDR2 SYDVKM. CDR3 length: 13 amino acids. Written as DNA, the CDR3 is TGTGCCAGCAGCTTACAGGGTTTCGGTGAGCAGTTCTTC. It translates to CASSLQGFGEQFF. The complete variable domain, with remaining parts taken from reference TRBV28 and TRBJ2-1, reads DVKVTQSSRYLVKRTGEKVFLECVQDMDHENMFWYRQDPGLGLRLIYFSYDVKMKEKGDIPEGYSVSREKKERFSLILESASTNQTSMYLCASSLQGFGEQFFGPGTRLTVL.